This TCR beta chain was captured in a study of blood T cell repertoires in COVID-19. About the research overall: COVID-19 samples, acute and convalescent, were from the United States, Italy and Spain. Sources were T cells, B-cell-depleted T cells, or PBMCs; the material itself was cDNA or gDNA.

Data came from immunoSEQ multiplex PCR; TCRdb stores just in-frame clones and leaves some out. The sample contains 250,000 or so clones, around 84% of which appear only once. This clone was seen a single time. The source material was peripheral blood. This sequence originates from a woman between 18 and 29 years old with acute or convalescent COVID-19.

The CDR3 reads CASSRPFGGHTEAFF. The CDR3 coding sequence is TGTGCCAGCAGCAGACCCTTCGGGGGGCACACTGAAGCTTTCTTT. The V call is TRBV6-6, the J call TRBJ1-1; tentatively, D is TRBD1 (6 bases). With 6 bases removed from V and 3 bases from J, the gap between germline ends came to 17 bases. The CDR3 is 15 amino acids. In germline, CDR1 is MNHNY, CDR2 SVGAGI (reference sequence).